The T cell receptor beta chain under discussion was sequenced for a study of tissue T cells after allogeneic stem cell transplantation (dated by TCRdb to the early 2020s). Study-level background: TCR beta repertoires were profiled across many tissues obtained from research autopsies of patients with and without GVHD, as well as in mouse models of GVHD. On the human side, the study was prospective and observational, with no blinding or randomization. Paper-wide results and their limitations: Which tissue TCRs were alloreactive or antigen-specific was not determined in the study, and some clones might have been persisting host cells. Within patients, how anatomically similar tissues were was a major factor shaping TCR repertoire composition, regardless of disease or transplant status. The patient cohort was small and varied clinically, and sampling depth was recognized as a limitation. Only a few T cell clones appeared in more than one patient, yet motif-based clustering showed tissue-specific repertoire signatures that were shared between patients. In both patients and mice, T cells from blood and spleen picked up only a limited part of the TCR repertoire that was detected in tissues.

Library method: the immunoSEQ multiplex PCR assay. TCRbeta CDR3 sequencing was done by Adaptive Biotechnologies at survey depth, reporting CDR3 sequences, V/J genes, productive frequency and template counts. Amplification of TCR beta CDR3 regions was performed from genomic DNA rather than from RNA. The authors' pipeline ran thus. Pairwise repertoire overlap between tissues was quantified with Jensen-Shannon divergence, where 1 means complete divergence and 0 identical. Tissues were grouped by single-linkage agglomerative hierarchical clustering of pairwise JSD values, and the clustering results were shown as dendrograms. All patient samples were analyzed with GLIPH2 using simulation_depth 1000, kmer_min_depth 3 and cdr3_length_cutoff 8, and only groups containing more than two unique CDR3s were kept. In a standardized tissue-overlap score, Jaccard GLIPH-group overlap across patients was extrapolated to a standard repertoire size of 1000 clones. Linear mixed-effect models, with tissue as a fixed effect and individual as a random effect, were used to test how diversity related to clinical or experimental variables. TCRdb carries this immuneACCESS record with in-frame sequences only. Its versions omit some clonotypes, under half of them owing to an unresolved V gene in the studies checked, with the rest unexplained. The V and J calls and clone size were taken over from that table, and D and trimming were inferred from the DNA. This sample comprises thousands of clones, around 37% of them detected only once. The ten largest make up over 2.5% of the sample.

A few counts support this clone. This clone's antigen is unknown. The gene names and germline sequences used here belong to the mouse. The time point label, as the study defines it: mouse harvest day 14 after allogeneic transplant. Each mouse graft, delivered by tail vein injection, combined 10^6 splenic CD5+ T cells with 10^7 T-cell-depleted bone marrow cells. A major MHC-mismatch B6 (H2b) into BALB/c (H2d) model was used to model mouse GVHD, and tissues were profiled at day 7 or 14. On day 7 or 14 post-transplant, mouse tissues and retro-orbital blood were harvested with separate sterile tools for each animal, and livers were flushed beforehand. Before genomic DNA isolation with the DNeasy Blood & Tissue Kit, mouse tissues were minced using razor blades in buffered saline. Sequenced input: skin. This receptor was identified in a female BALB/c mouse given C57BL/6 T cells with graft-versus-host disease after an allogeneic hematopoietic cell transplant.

The CDR3 corresponds to CASSLWGAEEQYF. CDR3 DNA (partial): TGTGCCAGCAGTCTGTGGGGGGCGGAAGAACAGTAC. Here the chain combines TRBV26 and TRBJ2-7; the D segment could be TRBD2, given 7 matching bases. The read halts 1 residue ahead of the CDR3 end, with the missing end drawn from the germline J gene. The CDR1 and CDR2 encoded by the germline V gene (reference sequence) are KGHPV and FQNQEV. Reading from cysteine to phenylalanine, the CDR3 counts 13 amino acids. The CDR3 was read in part: 36 bases, with the frame set at base 1. V lost 1 base and J lost 7 bases; the stretch between them is 11 bases long.